The subject of this entry is one T cell receptor beta chain. This clone was detected only once. Its antigen remains unidentified. Qualities for individual bases were not recorded, and no much larger clone is one base off. What this sample's time point label stands for: around 25 months on ibrutinib. Roughly 2.2 micrograms of genomic DNA were extracted from cryopreserved PBMCs for TCR beta library preparation. Longitudinal blood samples from CLL patients receiving ibrutinib monotherapy were subjected to high-throughput TCR beta sequencing. The patients took part in an open-label, single-center phase 2 trial of ibrutinib monotherapy. Each clonotype received, on average, about 9.7x coverage in deep resolution sequencing performed on a MiSeq, where the target depth lay between 1 in 1 million and 1 in 200,000 T cells. The immunoSEQ hsTCRB Kit was used to generate TCR beta libraries. The original pipeline was this. Data were analyzed with ImmunoSEQ Data Assistant and ImmunoSEQ Analyzer, with V, D and J genes assigned per IMGT definitions. Clonality, with values ranging from 0 to 1, was calculated as one minus the normalized Shannon entropy of productive rearrangement frequencies. Public clonotype analysis was restricted to overrepresented clonotypes comprising at least 0.05% of each patient's repertoire. Around 13 age-matched healthy donor repertoires from immuneACCESS were used as controls for clonality. Imported from immuneACCESS, the table was reduced by TCRdb to in-frame sequences with V and J called. These copies leave out some clones; in studies compared against another copy, an unresolved V gene accounts for under half, and the cause of the remainder is not known. V and J calls and clone size come straight from that table; D and trimming were deduced from the DNA. The sample records roughly 250,000 clones, 60% to 75% of which are singletons. Clones ranked in the top ten supply just over 15% of the sample.

This specimen belongs to a study of cytotoxic CD8 clonotypes in ibrutinib-treated CLL (dated by TCRdb to about 2021). Regarding the study in general: The cohort had around twelve relapsed/refractory and around 16 treatment-naive patients; 17 to 18 were IGHV unmutated. Responses were partial in some 24 patients and complete in 2; after median 68 months follow-up, approximately 15 stayed in remission and approximately twelve progressed. Cryopreserved peripheral blood mononuclear cells were collected at three points: before therapy, at response, and at either sustained remission or disease progression. An average of roughly 250,000 productive templates and some 100,000 productive rearrangements was obtained per sample. Every remission and progressive disease sample was obtained while ibrutinib was still being received by the patients. Response samples were obtained after a median of around eleven months of treatment, with a range of about 6 to 40 months. Of the 86 people in the trial, some 28 had longitudinal samples available.

The CDR3 covers 14 residues, taking in both the cysteine and the phenylalanine. Just CDR3 DNA is preserved here, 42 bases in frame from base 1. From a lookup of the germline V gene, CDR1 and CDR2 are SGHRS and YFSETQ. The germline V and J ends show losses of 8 bases and 2 bases respectively, and no gene match explains 4 bases of the junction. Findings and caveats that apply to the study as a whole: Public clonotypes were rare and either shrank or stayed stable during treatment, and the rise in clonality at ibrutinib response reflected expansion of private clonotypes. Clonality increased at ibrutinib response, stayed stable in sustained remission, and fell back toward baseline at progression. Sampling times were not matched between sustained-remission and progressing patients, and lymph node repertoires were not studied. Baseline clonality was found to be higher than that of age-matched healthy donors and was strongly correlated with circulating CD8+ T-cell counts.

The sequencing here drew on PBMCs, taken after 24 months of ibrutinib treatment. The origin of this receptor is a human donor with chronic lymphocytic leukemia. The chain is encoded by TRBV5-1 joined to TRBJ2-1, with TRBD2 matching 10 junction bases. CDR3 protein: CASGLAGAYNEQFF. The bases are TGCGCCAGTGGTCTAGCGGGAGCCTACAATGAGCAGTTCTTC.